The source of this T cell receptor (beta chain) is a study of blood T cell repertoires in COVID-19. Whole-study context: There were acute and convalescent COVID-19 samples, and they came from the United States, Italy and Spain.

Losses at the gene ends were 2 bases for V and 7 bases for J; bases not matched to a gene: 5. Germline CDR1 reads LNHNV; CDR2 reads YYDKDF (reference sequence). The CDR3 totals 14 residues. As handled by the study authors: Cell counts per sample came from amplifying reference gene primers. Here immunoSEQ multiplex PCR was the method, and the copy in TCRdb shows in-frame clones only, minus some. V and J calls and clone size follow that table, whereas D and trimming were derived from the DNA. The data hold about 54,000 clones, with around 90% observed a single time. The sample comprised peripheral blood. This sequence was found in a human donor in a cohort sampled during active COVID-19. This chain links TRBV15 with TRBJ1-1, with 9 nucleotides matching TRBD1. CDR3 in amino acids: CATSRLDRGNEAFF. The CDR3 bases are TGTGCCACCAGCAGACTAGACAGGGGGAATGAAGCTTTCTTT.